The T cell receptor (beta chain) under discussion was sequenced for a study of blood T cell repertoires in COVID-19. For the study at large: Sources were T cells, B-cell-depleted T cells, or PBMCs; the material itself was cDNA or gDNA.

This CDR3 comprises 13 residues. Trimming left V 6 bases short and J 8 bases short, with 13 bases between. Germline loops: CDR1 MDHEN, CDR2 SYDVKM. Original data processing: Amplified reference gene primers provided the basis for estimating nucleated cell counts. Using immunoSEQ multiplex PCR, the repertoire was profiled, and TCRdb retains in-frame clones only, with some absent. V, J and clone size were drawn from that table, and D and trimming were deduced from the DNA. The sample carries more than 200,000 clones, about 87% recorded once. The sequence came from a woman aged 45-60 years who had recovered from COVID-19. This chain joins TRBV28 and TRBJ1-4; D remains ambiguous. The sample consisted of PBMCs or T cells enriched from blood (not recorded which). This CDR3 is CASSQRTGEKLFF. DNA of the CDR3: TGTGCCAGCAGCCAACGGACGGGAGAAAAACTGTTTTTT.